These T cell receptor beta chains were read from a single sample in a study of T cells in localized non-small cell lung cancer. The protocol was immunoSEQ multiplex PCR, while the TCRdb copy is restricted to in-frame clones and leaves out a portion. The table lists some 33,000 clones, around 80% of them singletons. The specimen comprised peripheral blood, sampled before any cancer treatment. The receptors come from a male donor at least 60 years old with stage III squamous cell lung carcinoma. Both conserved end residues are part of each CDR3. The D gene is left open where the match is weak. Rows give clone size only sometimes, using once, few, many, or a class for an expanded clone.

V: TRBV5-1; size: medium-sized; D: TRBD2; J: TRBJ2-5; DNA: TGCGCCAGCAGCCCCGGGACTAGCGGAGGTCAAGAGACCCAGTACTTC; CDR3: CASSPGTSGGQETQYF
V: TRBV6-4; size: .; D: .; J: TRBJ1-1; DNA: TGTGCCAGCAGTTTGACTGGGGACACTGAAGCTTTCTTT; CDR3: CASSLTGDTEAFF
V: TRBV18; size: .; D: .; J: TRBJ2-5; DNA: TGTGCCAGCTCACCATTTTCGGATCAAGAGACCCAGTACTTC; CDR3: CASSPFSDQETQYF
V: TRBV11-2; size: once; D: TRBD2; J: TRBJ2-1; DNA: TGTGCCAGCAGCTTAGATACGGGGGGATACAATGAGCAGTTCTTC; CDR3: CASSLDTGGYNEQFF
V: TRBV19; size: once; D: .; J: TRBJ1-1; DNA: TGTGCCAGTAGTATGCTACATGTGTGGACGAACACTGAAGCTTTCTTT; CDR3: CASSMLHVWTNTEAFF
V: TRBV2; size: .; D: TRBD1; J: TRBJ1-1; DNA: TGTGCCAGCTCCCTCTGGGAAGACAGGGGAGGTGAAGCTTTCTTT; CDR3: CASSLWEDRGGEAFF
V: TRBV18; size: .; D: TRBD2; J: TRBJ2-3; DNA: TGTGCCAGCTCACCACCCTCGCTAGCGGGCGGCACAGATACGCAGTATTTT; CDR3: CASSPPSLAGGTDTQYF
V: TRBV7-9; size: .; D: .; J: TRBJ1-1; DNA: TGTGCCAGCAGCCGAGGATACAGGGCTGAAGCTTTCTTT; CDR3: CASSRGYRAEAFF
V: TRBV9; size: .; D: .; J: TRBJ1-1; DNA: TGTGCCAGCAGCGCGTCTACGGGTACCGGAGCTTTCTTT; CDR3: CASSASTGTGAFF
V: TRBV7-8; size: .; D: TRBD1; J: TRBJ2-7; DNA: TGTGCCAGCAGCTTTAGGACAGGGGACCCCTACGAGCAGTACTTC; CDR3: CASSFRTGDPYEQYF
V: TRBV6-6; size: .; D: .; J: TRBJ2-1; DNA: TGTGCCAGCAGACGGGAGCCCGGTTACAATGAGCAGTTCTTC; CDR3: CASRREPGYNEQFF
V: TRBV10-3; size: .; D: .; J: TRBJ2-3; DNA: TGTGCCATCAGTGAGTGGGGGGCAGATGGAGATACGCAGTATTTT; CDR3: CAISEWGADGDTQYF
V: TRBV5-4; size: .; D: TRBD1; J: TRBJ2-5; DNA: TGTGCCAGCAGCTTGGAGGACAGGGGTCTAGAGACCCAGTACTTC; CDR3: CASSLEDRGLETQYF
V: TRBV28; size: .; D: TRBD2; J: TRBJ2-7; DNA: TGTGCCAGCAGTTTATACCCCCCGGGGGTAGCGGGAGGGCGCCACGAGCAGTACTTC; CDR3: CASSLYPPGVAGGRHEQYF
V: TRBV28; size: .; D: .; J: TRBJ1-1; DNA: TGTGCCAGCAGTTTAAATCGGCAGGGGTTCTTT; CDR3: CASSLNRQGFF
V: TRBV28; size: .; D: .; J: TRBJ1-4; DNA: TGTGCCAGCAGTTTACTAACGGGGATGGAGAAACTGTTTTTT; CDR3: CASSLLTGMEKLFF
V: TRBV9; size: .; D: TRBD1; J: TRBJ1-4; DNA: TGTGCCAGCAGCGCCCGGACAGGTGCAACTAATGAAAAACTGTTTTTT; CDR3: CASSARTGATNEKLFF
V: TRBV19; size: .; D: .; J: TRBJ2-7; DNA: TGTGCCAGTAGTCGGAGTTCCTACTACGAGCAGTACTTC; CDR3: CASSRSSYYEQYF